Sequencing of this TCR beta chain was carried out in a study of T-cell reconstitution after alpha-beta-depleted transplantation in children. Unique molecular identifiers were incorporated when the TCRbeta library was constructed. Via MiXCR, TCRdb re-called the PCR reads, giving one row per CDR3 protein. Among about 360,000 distinct CDR3 sequences, more than 10% were seen once, and the ten largest hold 4% to 5.5%. Deletions cut 5 bases from V and 6 bases from J, with 17 bases between. This CDR3 is built from 14 residues. This sequence originates from a human donor who donated a stem cell graft to a child with Fanconi anemia. The sequencing used PBMCs, collected from the stem cell graft. The chain combines TRBV12-3 or TRBV12-4 with TRBJ2-7, with D maybe TRBD2 (6 bases). The chain's CDR3 is CASSKTSIQSEQYF. The DNA of the CDR3 is TGTGCCAGCAGTAAGACTAGTATCCAGTCCGAGCAGTACTTC.